This T cell receptor beta chain was recorded in a study of blood T cell repertoires in COVID-19. Germline V gene lookup returns CDR1 MNHEY and CDR2 SVGAGI. This CDR3 comprises 13 residues. With V trimmed by 6 bases and J by 6 bases, 3 bases remained unmatched. Using immunoSEQ multiplex PCR, the repertoire was profiled, and TCRdb retains in-frame clones only, with some absent. The sample shows hundreds of thousands of clones, 80% to 90% of them seen only once. Seattle-derived patients entered the study during active infection and were followed longitudinally. Sequencing used peripheral blood. The chain employs TRBV6-5 and TRBJ2-3; 10 bases fit TRBD2. The origin of this receptor is a man aged 45-65 years with COVID-19, enrolled during active disease. The CDR3 nucleotides are TGTGCCAGCAGGGGACTAGCGTCCGATACGCAGTATTTT. It specifies CASRGLASDTQYF.